The T cell receptor (beta chain) under discussion was sequenced for a study of CD8+CD57+ T cells in acquired aplastic anemia. Genomic DNA was employed as the template in profiling TCR beta VDJ and CDR3. TCRdb re-analysed the reads in MiXCR, keeping a single row per CDR3 protein. The table records some 190,000 distinct CDR3 sequences, approximately 50% of them present only once. The CDR3 length is 12 residues. In germline, CDR1 is DFQATT, CDR2 SNEGSKA (reference sequence). Unmatched junction bases numbered 6, after V lost 8 bases and J lost 9 bases. Sequencing was carried out using sorted CD4+, CD8+, or CD8+CD57+ T cells (not recorded which) from PBMCs. This receptor was taken from a human donor in good health, serving as a control. The gene calls are TRBV20-1 and TRBJ1-6; 8 bases match TRBD1. The CDR3 DNA reads TGCAGTTCTGCGGACAGGGCTTCACCCCTCCACTTT. Amino acids: CSSADRASPLHF.